The 26 T cell receptor beta chains given below trace back to one sample, sequenced in a study of blood T cell repertoires in COVID-19 (dated by TCRdb to between 2020 and 2021). Libraries were constructed by the immunoSEQ multiplex PCR assay. TCRdb holds this immuneACCESS table with in-frame rearrangements only. Some clones are missing; in checked studies, unresolved V genes explain under half, and the rest has no known cause. The sample data list 150,000 to 200,000 clones, and around 85% of these were observed just once. Of the sample, approximately 11% falls within the top ten clones. The sequenced material came from peripheral blood. The receptors were sampled from a human donor with active or convalescent COVID-19. The donor label of this sample is uncertain.

This chain joins TRBV5-5 and TRBJ2-5; a weak D match, TRBD1 (6 bases). The germline V and J ends were trimmed by 3 bases and 2 bases, with 20 bases remaining between them. CDR1 and CDR2 from the germline V gene are SGHKS and YYEKEE (reference sequence). CDR3 size: 17 residues. The CDR3 nucleotides are TGTGCCAGCAGCTCACCTCCGGGACACCTAACTCAAGAGACCCAGTACTTC. This gives the protein CASSSPPGHLTQETQYF. The full variable domain, completed using reference TRBV5-5 and TRBJ2-5, is DAGVTQSPTHLIKTRGQQVTLRCSPISGHKSVSWYQQVLGQGPQFIFQYYEKEERGRGNFPDRFSARQFPNYSSELNVNALLLGDSALYLCASSSPPGHLTQETQYFGPGTRLLVL.

This chain uses TRBV7-3 with TRBJ1-3; D might be TRBD1 (5 bases). The CDR3 spans 15 residues. V lost 4 bases, J lost 1 base, and 11 bases lay in between. Germline V CDR1 and CDR2: SGHTA, FQGTGA. The CDR3 loop is CASSSQGQSGNTIYF. The CDR3 DNA is TGTGCCAGCAGCTCCCAGGGTCAATCTGGAAACACCATATATTTT.

The genes are TRBV6-6 and TRBJ2-3; 9 nucleotides match TRBD2. V shed 10 bases and J 2 bases; nucleotides not matched to a gene: 10. Germline V CDR1 and CDR2: MNHNY, SVGAGI (reference sequence). The CDR3 runs to 15 residues. This chain's CDR3 is CATLQAGGHTDTQYF. The CDR3 DNA sequence: TGTGCCACCCTTCAAGCGGGGGGCCACACAGATACGCAGTATTTT.

This clone was observed many times. V is TRBV15 and J is TRBJ1-5, with D tentatively TRBD1 (6 bases). Trimming pared 5 bases from V and 5 bases from J, leaving 10 bases between. Germline CDR1 is LNHNV and CDR2 is YYDKDF (reference sequence). The CDR3 runs to 13 residues. CDR3 DNA sequence: TGTGCCACCAGCCAGGGGAAGGATCAGCCCCAGCATTTT. This gives the protein CATSQGKDQPQHF.

V gene TRBV19 combines with J gene TRBJ1-2, with 9 nucleotides matching TRBD1. This CDR3 is 15 amino acids long. The germline V gene encodes CDR1 LNHDA and CDR2 SQIVND (reference sequence). V shed 0 bases, J shed 6 bases, and the junction held 5 bases outside the gene matches. The CDR3 bases are TGTGCCAGTAGTATAGAGGACAGGGGAATGGATGGCTACACCTTC. Protein: CASSIEDRGMDGYTF.

On this clone itself: One end of the junction varies from germline; a read error may be responsible. This chain links TRBV2 with TRBJ2-1; D uncertain. The CDR3 is 10 amino acids. Per germline, CDR1 SNHLY and CDR2 FYNNEI. Here the CDR3 reads CASSDPRKVF. In DNA form, the CDR3 reads TGTGCCAGCAGTGATCCGAGGAAGGTCTTC.

The CDR3 protein is CAWRSRRGLRPSSYEQYF. The CDR3 coding sequence is TGTGCCTGGAGATCGAGACGGGGGTTGCGACCTTCATCCTACGAGCAGTACTTC. The chain is built from TRBV30 and TRBJ2-7; D possibly corresponds to TRBD2 (6 bases). V lost 3 bases to trimming and J lost 1 base, with 25 bases between them. The CDR3 is 18 amino acids. Looked up from germline, CDR1 is GTSNPN and CDR2 is SVGIG (reference sequence).

J is TRBJ1-3 and V is TRBV28; TRBD1 might be the D (5 bases). The CDR3 covers 16 residues. Germline lookup yields CDR1 MDHEN and CDR2 SYDVKM. Deletions cut 6 bases from V and 2 bases from J, with 17 bases between. This CDR3 is CASRPSGGMTGNTIYF. As DNA, the CDR3 is TGTGCCAGCAGACCATCGGGGGGGATGACTGGAAACACCATATATTTT. Looking up the rest from reference TRBV28 and TRBJ1-3 gives the full variable domain: DVKVTQSSRYLVKRTGEKVFLECVQDMDHENMFWYRQDPGLGLRLIYFSYDVKMKEKGDIPEGYSVSREKKERFSLILESASTNQTSMYLCASRPSGGMTGNTIYFGEGSWLTVV.

This chain connects TRBV27 to TRBJ1-2; a possible D gene is TRBD1 (5 bases). Germline-derived CDR1 and CDR2 are MNHEY and SMNVEV (reference sequence). Trimming left V 7 bases short and J 2 bases short, with 17 bases between. This CDR3 is 15 amino acids long. CDR3 region: CASTPLQGANYGYTF. CDR3 in DNA: TGTGCCAGCACCCCACTTCAAGGGGCCAACTATGGCTACACCTTC.

V is TRBV6-5 and J is TRBJ2-2, with no clear D. The CDR3 loop spans 14 amino acids. Germline CDR1 and CDR2: MNHEY and SVGAGI. Trimming took off 8 bases at V and 3 bases at J, with 13 bases between the two ends. The CDR3 DNA reads as TGTGCCAGCGGATTTGGGCCGGACACCGGGGAGCTGTTTTTT. Its translation: CASGFGPDTGELFF.

The chain combines TRBV2 with TRBJ1-2; D is uncertain. The CDR3 has 14 amino acids. V lost 3 bases and J lost 1, with 9 bases in between. From germline, CDR1 is SNHLY and CDR2 FYNNEI. The DNA for the CDR3 is TGTGCCAGCAGTGATGAGGAGTTTAACTATGGCTACACCTTC. Translated, it gives CASSDEEFNYGYTF.

The CDR3 DNA reads TGTGCCAGCAGCCAAGTCAGGGCAGATACGCAGTATTTT. The encoded protein is CASSQVRADTQYF. This chain uses TRBV14 with TRBJ2-3, with D tentatively TRBD1 (5 bases). Trimming took 1 base from V and 4 from J, leaving 6 bases between them. CDR1 SGHDN and CDR2 FVKESK come from the germline V gene. The CDR3 loop spans 13 amino acids.

The V and J genes are TRBV4-1 and TRBJ2-1; 7 nucleotides match TRBD2. Germline V lookup: CDR1 MGHRA, CDR2 YSYEKL. The CDR3 consists of 17 residues. V gave up 0 bases and J gave up 8 bases; unmatched junction bases: 13. DNA of the CDR3: TGCGCCAGCAGCCAAGACCGGACTAGGAGTTGGGGGGATGAGCAGTTCTTC. Its translation: CASSQDRTRSWGDEQFF.

The rearrangement joins TRBV18 to TRBJ2-3; TRBD2 aligns across 12 bases. V lost 2 bases, J lost 5 bases, and 11 bases stayed unmatched. CDR1 is KGHSH and CDR2 is LQKENI in the germline V gene. This CDR3 has 18 residues. The CDR3 DNA reads as TGTGCCAGCTCACCAATCAGGACTAGCGGGATATTGGGAGATACGCAGTATTTT. This sequence encodes CASSPIRTSGILGDTQYF. Combining the CDR3 with reference TRBV18 and TRBJ2-3 gives the whole variable domain NAGVMQNPRHLVRRRGQEARLRCSPMKGHSHVYWYRQLPEEGLKFMVYLQKENIIDESGMPKERFSAEFPKEGPSILRIQQVVRGDSAAYFCASSPIRTSGILGDTQYFGPGTRLTVL.

The genes are TRBV7-9 and TRBJ2-7, with 11 bases fitting TRBD2. CDR3 length: 15 residues. Trimming took 5 bases from V and 2 from J; bases not matched to a gene: 5. The V gene's germline CDR1 is SEHNR and CDR2 FQNEAQ (reference sequence). Here the CDR3 DNA reads TGTGCCAGCAGCCTAACTAGCGGGAGCACCTACGAGCAGTACTTC. Amino acid sequence: CASSLTSGSTYEQYF. Filled out from reference TRBV7-9 and TRBJ2-7, the complete variable domain reads DTGVSQNPRHKITKRGQNVTFRCDPISEHNRLYWYRQTLGQGPEFLTYFQNEAQLEKSRLLSDRFSAERPKGSFSTLEIQRTEQGDSAMYLCASSLTSGSTYEQYFGPGTRLTVT.

The chain recombines TRBV6-6 with TRBJ1-4; D is undetermined. The germline V and J ends were trimmed by 6 bases and 5 bases, with 10 bases remaining between them. Germline values: CDR1 MNHNY, CDR2 SVGAGI (reference sequence). CDR3 length: 13 residues. CDR3 coding DNA: TGTGCCAGCAGCCGGGGAGAGAATGAAAAACTGTTTTTT. This gives the protein CASSRGENEKLFF.

The CDR3 bases are TGTGCCAGTACCGTTGGGGGGACAGGGGCGATGCACTATGGCTACACCTTC. Protein sequence: CASTVGGTGAMHYGYTF. J is TRBJ1-2 and V is TRBV19, with 10 bases aligning to TRBD1. CDR1 is LNHDA and CDR2 is SQIVND in the germline V gene (reference sequence). The CDR3 loop spans 17 amino acids. Losses at the gene ends were 7 bases for V and 3 bases for J; bases not matched to a gene: 14.

V usage is TRBV7-9 and J usage is TRBJ1-1; 7 positions match TRBD1. The J segment lost 4 bases and the V segment lost 5 bases, leaving 7 bases of the junction unmatched. Germline CDR1 SEHNR, CDR2 FQNEAQ (reference sequence). There are 14 residues in the CDR3. In DNA, the CDR3 is TGTGCCAGCAGCCTGACAGGGAAGGGCACTGAAGCTTTCTTT. Translated, it gives CASSLTGKGTEAFF.

The chain uses TRBV6-2 or TRBV6-3 and TRBJ1-6; 7 nucleotides line up with TRBD1. V lost 2 bases and J lost 6; bases outside the gene matches: 4. Germline V CDR1 and CDR2: MNHEY, SVGEGT. The CDR3 totals 15 residues. The CDR3 DNA reads TGTGCCAGCAGTTACGGACAGGCACCTAATTCACCCCTCCACTTT. The encoded protein is CASSYGQAPNSPLHF.

This rearrangement joins TRBV28 to TRBJ2-5; 7 positions match TRBD1. Germline loops: CDR1 MDHEN, CDR2 SYDVKM. The CDR3 loop spans 15 amino acids. The ends lost 4 bases at V and 3 bases at J; junction bases unmatched: 8. The CDR3 DNA reads as TGTGCCAGCAGTTCCGCTGGTGACAGGGAAGAGACCCAGTACTTC. This sequence encodes CASSSAGDREETQYF. Using reference TRBV28 and TRBJ2-5 for the parts outside the CDR3, the full variable domain is DVKVTQSSRYLVKRTGEKVFLECVQDMDHENMFWYRQDPGLGLRLIYFSYDVKMKEKGDIPEGYSVSREKKERFSLILESASTNQTSMYLCASSSAGDREETQYFGPGTRLLVL.

The rearrangement joins TRBV2 to TRBJ1-2; D is possibly TRBD1 (5 bases). The CDR3 runs 15 residues. Germline values: CDR1 SNHLY, CDR2 FYNNEI. Trimming removed 6 bases from V and 1 base from J, with 15 bases in between. This chain's CDR3 is CASRPSSTVNYGYTF. CDR3 in DNA: TGTGCCAGCAGGCCATCATCGACAGTTAACTATGGCTACACCTTC. The complete variable domain, with remaining parts taken from reference TRBV2 and TRBJ1-2, reads EPEVTQTPSHQVTQMGQEVILRCVPISNHLYFYWYRQILGQKVEFLVSFYNNEISEKSEIFDDQFSVERPDGSNFTLKIRSTKLEDSAMYFCASRPSSTVNYGYTFGSGTRLTVV.

This clone occurred once. This chain links TRBV30 with TRBJ1-1; no definite D call. Germline V gene lookup returns CDR1 GTSNPN and CDR2 SVGIG (reference sequence). CDR3 length: 15 residues. V shed 4 bases and J shed 2 bases, with 17 bases lying between them. CDR3 bases: TGTGCCTGGACAAAAAACGGGGAGCTTAACACTGAAGCTTTCTTT. Its translation: CAWTKNGELNTEAFF.

The chain joins TRBV7-3 to TRBJ2-5; 8 bases align to TRBD1. Germline CDR1 is SGHTA and CDR2 is FQGTGA. The CDR3 runs to 14 residues. J lost 4 bases, V lost 4 bases, and 5 bases had no gene match. DNA for the CDR3: TGTGCCAGCAGCTCTGGGACAGGAGTAGAGACCCAGTACTTC. It encodes CASSSGTGVETQYF.

This rearrangement joins TRBV27 to TRBJ1-2; 7 bases are shared with TRBD1. From germline, CDR1 is MNHEY and CDR2 SMNVEV (reference sequence). J gave up 4 bases and V 8 bases, and 13 bases lay outside the gene matches. This CDR3 spans 15 amino acids. CDR3 in amino acids: CASVPSLTGSYGYTF. Here the CDR3 DNA reads TGTGCCAGCGTACCTAGTTTGACAGGGTCCTATGGCTACACCTTC.

The V gene is TRBV24-1, the J gene TRBJ2-1; 7 nucleotides match TRBD1. V trimming: 1 base; J trimming: 6 bases; junction bases outside the gene matches: 8. The germline gives CDR1 KGHDR, CDR2 SFDVKD. This CDR3 has 16 residues. DNA for the CDR3: TGTGCCACCAGTGATTTATCGGGGCAGGGGGTCAATGAGCAGTTCTTC. Translating it yields CATSDLSGQGVNEQFF.

The V call is TRBV28, the J call TRBJ2-2; D is unclear. The CDR3 extends over 15 amino acids. Trimming shortened V by 2 bases and J by 2 bases, and 9 bases separated the two germline ends. CDR1 is MDHEN, CDR2 SYDVKM, per germline. CDR3 loop: CASSLVWQNTGELFF. The CDR3 coding sequence is TGTGCCAGCAGTTTAGTGTGGCAAAACACCGGGGAGCTGTTTTTT.